Each of the 20 T cell receptor beta chains below was sequenced from the same sample in a study of cytomegalovirus exposure and HLA in healthy donors. The PCR used 60 Vbeta and 13 Jbeta primers. Some clones are missing from TCRdb's copy, which holds only in-frame ones; the method was immunoSEQ multiplex PCR. Of approximately 110,000 clones listed, just under 70% were seen once; the top ten hold 4.5% to 5.5%. Sequences were obtained from PBMCs. The receptors were sampled from a woman between 65 and 79 years old in good health and CMV-seropositive.

The chain is built from TRBV6-6 and TRBJ1-2; a weak D match, TRBD1 (5 bases). The length of the CDR3 is 14 residues. V lost 4 bases and J 5 bases, leaving 14 bases between the germline ends. The germline V gene encodes CDR1 MNHNY and CDR2 SVGAGI (reference sequence). CDR3 sequence (DNA): TGTGCCAGCAGTTCCCCGGGGGGAGGGTATGGCTACACCTTC. Amino acid sequence: CASSSPGGGYGYTF.

The chain recombines TRBV15 with TRBJ2-7; 7 bases fit TRBD1. The V and J ends lost 1 base and 0 bases, in that order; junction bases with no gene match: 6. Germline CDR1 LNHNV, CDR2 YYDKDF (reference sequence). This CDR3 region has 16 residues. CDR3 protein: CATSRGGTVLSYEQYF. CDR3 DNA: TGTGCCACCAGCAGAGGGGGGACAGTCCTCTCCTACGAGCAGTACTTC. The full variable domain, completed using reference TRBV15 and TRBJ2-7, is DAMVIQNPRYQVTQFGKPVTLSCSQTLNHNVMYWYQQKSSQAPKLLFHYYDKDFNNEADTPDNFQSRRPNTSFCFLDIRSPGLGDTAMYLCATSRGGTVLSYEQYFGPGTRLTVT.

The J gene is TRBJ1-5, the V gene TRBV23-1; TRBD1 aligns across 10 bases. TRBV23-1 is known as an ORF, though its function is uncertain. The CDR3 consists of 15 residues. V lost 11 bases to trimming and J lost 1 base; unmatched junction nucleotides: 8. This chain's CDR3 is CAGIGTGASNQPQHF. In nucleotides, the CDR3 is TGCGCCGGCATAGGGACAGGGGCCAGCAATCAGCCCCAGCATTTT.

The J gene is TRBJ2-5, the V gene TRBV6-1; unclear D gene. The CDR3 is 13 amino acids. The germline V gene has CDR1 MNHNS and CDR2 SASEGT. V was pared by 8 bases and J by 0 bases, with 10 bases between. The CDR3 region is CASLKLNQETQYF. The CDR3 region has the DNA TGTGCCAGCTTAAAGCTAAACCAAGAGACCCAGTACTTC.

The V gene is TRBV27, the J gene TRBJ1-1, with D tentatively TRBD1 (6 bases). This CDR3 contains 13 residues. The V end lost 5 bases, the J end lost 11 bases, and 18 bases lay between the germline ends. Germline lookup yields CDR1 MNHEY and CDR2 SMNVEV (reference sequence). DNA of the CDR3: TGTGCCAGCAGTCGCCCCGGGGGGGCTGTGGCTTTCTTT. It is translated as CASSRPGGAVAFF.

The genes are TRBV18 and TRBJ2-7; D gene ambiguous. The CDR3 loop spans 14 amino acids. V dropped 3 bases and J dropped 7 bases, with 16 bases sitting between them. CDR1 and CDR2 (germline): KGHSH, LQKENI. This CDR3 reads CASSPPAQAGEQYF. The DNA of the CDR3 is TGTGCCAGCTCACCTCCAGCCCAAGCAGGTGAGCAGTACTTC.

The CDR3 here is CASSLIPGQATNEQYF. In DNA form, the CDR3 reads TGTGCCAGCAGCCTCATACCGGGACAGGCCACCAACGAGCAGTACTTC. The genes are TRBV4-2 and TRBJ2-7, with 8 nucleotides matching TRBD1. The germline V gene encodes CDR1 LGHNA and CDR2 YNFKEQ. With V trimmed by 4 bases and J by 5 bases, 13 bases remained unmatched. The CDR3 runs 16 residues.

The chain has TRBV7-2 and TRBJ2-3, with 12 bases that match TRBD2. With 5 bases clipped from V and 2 bases from J, the junction kept 5 bases outside the gene matches. The CDR3 runs 16 residues. Per germline, CDR1 SGHTA and CDR2 FQGNSA. This CDR3 reads CASSPTSGGPTDTQYF. CDR3 DNA: TGTGCCAGCAGCCCCACTAGCGGGGGGCCCACAGATACGCAGTATTTT.

The genes are TRBV10-3 and TRBJ2-3; TRBD1 matches 8 bases. The length of the CDR3 is 17 residues. Germline assignment: CDR1 ENHRY and CDR2 SYGVKD. V shed 0 bases, J shed 0 bases, and the junction held 5 bases outside the gene matches. The CDR3 coding sequence is TGTGCCATCAGTGAGTCGGGGACAGGCCCTAGCACAGATACGCAGTATTTT. The encoded protein is CAISESGTGPSTDTQYF.

The chain couples TRBV11-2 to TRBJ1-1; D is possibly TRBD1 (6 bases). The CDR3 is 15 amino acids. V was shortened by 1 base and J by 0 bases, with 9 bases between the two germline ends. In germline, CDR1 is SGHAT, CDR2 FQNNGV. CDR3 sequence (DNA): TGTGCCAGCAGCTTAGCCGGGACAATGAACACTGAAGCTTTCTTT. Its translation: CASSLAGTMNTEAFF.

This clone came up a few times. CDR3 coding DNA: TGTGCCAGCAGCTTACTAGGGGGCGGTGGCTACACCTTC. Encoded protein: CASSLLGGGGYTF. The chain links TRBV7-8 to TRBJ1-2, with 7 bases lining up with TRBD1. CDR3 size: 13 residues. V gave up 2 bases and J gave up 7 bases; unmatched junction bases: 4. From germline, CDR1 is SGHVS and CDR2 FQNEAQ.

The chain couples TRBV11-2 to TRBJ2-2; 9 bases agree with TRBD2. From germline, CDR1 is SGHAT and CDR2 FQNNGV. Trimming cost V 5 bases and J 3 bases; bases outside gene matches: 4. The CDR3 has 15 residues. CDR3 amino acids: CASSILAGYTGELFF. In DNA form, the CDR3 reads TGTGCCAGCAGCATACTAGCGGGTTACACCGGGGAGCTGTTTTTT. Together with reference TRBV11-2 and TRBJ2-2, the CDR3 gives the full variable domain: EAGVAQSPRYKIIEKRQSVAFWCNPISGHATLYWYQQILGQGPKLLIQFQNNGVVDDSQLPKDRFSAERLKGVDSTLKIQPAKLEDSAVYLCASSILAGYTGELFFGEGSRLTVL.

This clone was counted a few times. The chain uses TRBV19 and TRBJ1-4; D is undetermined. CDR1 is LNHDA and CDR2 is SQIVND in the germline V gene (reference sequence). CDR3 length: 11 residues. The V gene lost 8 bases and the J gene lost 8 bases, with 9 bases spanning the gap. The CDR3 nucleotides read TGTGCCAGTTCGTCCTTAGAAAAACTGTTTTTT. Translating gives CASSSLEKLFF.

The chain combines TRBV30 with TRBJ2-1; 7 bases line up with TRBD2. V was clipped by 3 bases and J by 2 bases; unmatched bases: 10. The CDR3 length is 16 residues. The germline gives CDR1 GTSNPN, CDR2 SVGIG (reference sequence). CDR3 loop: CAWRKRGEGTYNEQFF. CDR3 DNA: TGTGCCTGGAGAAAACGGGGGGAGGGCACCTACAATGAGCAGTTCTTC.

V and J are TRBV14 and TRBJ2-1; D gene unclear. Trimming removed 1 base at V and 6 bases at J, with 4 bases between. The CDR3 spans 12 residues. Germline assignment: CDR1 SGHDN and CDR2 FVKESK. CDR3 in amino acids: CASSQALNEQFF. CDR3 DNA: TGTGCCAGCAGCCAAGCCCTCAATGAGCAGTTCTTC.

The rearrangement uses TRBV2 and TRBJ2-2, with D unresolved. CDR1 and CDR2 from the germline V gene are SNHLY and FYNNEI. Trimming took off 5 bases at V and 1 base at J, with 20 bases between the two ends. The CDR3 totals 18 residues. The CDR3 DNA follows: TGTGCCAGCAGTCCCCCGACAATAATTATGAAGAACACCGGGGAGCTGTTTTTT. Encoded protein: CASSPPTIIMKNTGELFF.

This chain uses TRBV10-1 with TRBJ1-6; the D is unclear. Trimming shortened V by 2 bases and J by 0 bases, and 20 bases separated the two germline ends. The CDR3 length is 20 residues. Looked up from germline, CDR1 is WNHNN and CDR2 is SYGVQD (reference sequence). The CDR3 loop is CASSENLGRPVGSYNSPLHF. The CDR3 bases are TGCGCCAGCAGTGAGAACCTCGGCAGGCCAGTGGGCTCCTATAATTCACCCCTCCACTTT.

The V and J genes are TRBV13 and TRBJ1-3, with 7 bases that match TRBD1. The CDR3 covers 17 residues. Germline-derived CDR1 and CDR2 are PRHDT and FYEKMQ (reference sequence). Trimming at V came to 0 bases and at J to 4 bases, leaving 9 bases not matched to a gene. The CDR3 loop is CASSLGDQGVSGNTIYF. The CDR3 coding sequence is TGTGCCAGCAGCTTAGGGGACCAGGGGGTCTCCGGAAACACCATATATTTT.

This clone was observed once. V and J are TRBV9 and TRBJ2-1; D not certain. Trimming left V 3 bases short and J 3 bases short, with 13 bases between. CDR1 is SGDLS and CDR2 is YYNGEE in the germline V gene. CDR3 length: 15 residues. The CDR3 DNA reads TGTGCCAGCAGCGGGAGTATACCGATCTACAATGAGCAGTTCTTC. It translates to CASSGSIPIYNEQFF.

The chain recombines TRBV13 with TRBJ2-7, with 10 bases identical to TRBD1. CDR3 size: 14 residues. The germline CDR1 and CDR2 sequences are PRHDT and FYEKMQ (reference sequence). After removal of 5 bases from V and 1 base from J, the junction contained 2 bases not matched to a gene. The CDR3 DNA reads TGTGCCAGCAGCCGGGGACAGGGGTCCTACGAGCAGTACTTC. Amino acid sequence: CASSRGQGSYEQYF.